This TCR beta chain stems from a study of blood T cell repertoires in COVID-19. Study context: Acute and convalescent COVID-19 specimens originated in the United States, Italy and Spain. PBMCs, B-cell-depleted T cells, or T cells provided the cDNA or gDNA that made up the material.

From germline, CDR1 is ENHRY and CDR2 SYGVKD. CDR3 size: 16 residues. The V end lost 6 bases, the J end lost 5 bases, and 22 bases lay between the germline ends. Authors' analysis steps: Amplification of reference gene primers provided the estimated nucleated cell counts. Assay used: immunoSEQ multiplex PCR; TCRdb lists only in-frame clones, some missing. V and J calls and clone size are copied from that table; D and trimming were computed from the DNA. The sample records around 140,000 clones, around 86% being singletons. The specimen sequenced was peripheral blood. This chain links TRBV10-3 with TRBJ2-5; maybe TRBD1 (8 bases). The sequence derives from a man older than 75 with acute or convalescent COVID-19. CDR3 sequence reads: CAIRERSGTGGETQYF. Here the CDR3 DNA reads TGTGCCATCAGGGAACGAAGCGGGACAGGAGGGGAGACCCAGTACTTC.